Listed below are T cell receptor beta chains from one sample, sequenced in a study of PD-L1 blockade in urothelial cancer. Generated by immunoSEQ multiplex PCR, the TCRdb table keeps only in-frame clones and is missing some. This repertoire shows some 100,000 clones, more than 70% found once; its top ten account for 0.85% to 1%. Here the sequenced sample was PBMCs, taken around atezolizumab (anti-PD-L1) treatment. The receptor set was obtained from a woman of 80 years or more with urothelial cancer. The CDR3 runs from the conserved cysteine through the conserved F or W. The D gene is left open where the match is weak. The listing skips clone size in some rows; elsewhere it reads once, few, many or a size class.

v_call,j_call,d_call,clone_size,cdr3_aa,cdr3_nt
TRBV28,TRBJ1-2,.,.,CASSLKGNNYGYTF,TGTGCCAGCAGTCTGAAGGGGAACAACTATGGCTACACCTTC
TRBV2,TRBJ2-1,.,.,CASSGDYNEQFF,TGTGCCAGCAGTGGCGACTACAATGAGCAGTTCTTC
TRBV29-1,TRBJ2-1,.,.,CSVFEAFNEQFF,TGCAGCGTCTTTGAAGCCTTCAATGAGCAGTTCTTC
TRBV28,TRBJ1-5,.,.,CASSLVTAGRDQPQHF,TGTGCCAGCAGTTTGGTGACAGCCGGAAGAGATCAGCCCCAGCATTTT
TRBV10-2,TRBJ1-1,TRBD1,.,CASSESKGGVGNTEAFF,TGCGCCAGCAGTGAGTCGAAAGGGGGCGTGGGAAACACTGAAGCTTTCTTT
TRBV6-5,TRBJ2-1,TRBD1,.,CASALHRDRAFEQFF,TGTGCCAGCGCCCTTCACCGGGACAGGGCTTTTGAGCAGTTCTTC
TRBV4-1,TRBJ2-5,TRBD2,.,CASSPSGARQETQYF,TGCGCCAGCAGTCCTAGCGGGGCAAGACAAGAGACCCAGTACTTC
TRBV5-4,TRBJ2-1,TRBD2,.,CASSSGTSGMGLDEQFF,TGTGCCAGCAGCTCCGGGACTAGCGGGATGGGTTTAGATGAGCAGTTCTTC
TRBV27,TRBJ1-1,.,.,CASSTVNTEAFF,TGTGCCAGCAGCACAGTGAACACTGAAGCTTTCTTT
TRBV6-5,TRBJ1-2,.,.,CASSYLDRTYGYTF,TGTGCCAGCAGTTATCTCGACAGGACCTATGGCTACACCTTC
TRBV11-1,TRBJ2-2,.,.,CASSRGGAGRVTGELFF,TGTGCCAGCAGTCGGGGCGGGGCAGGACGGGTCACCGGGGAGCTGTTTTTT
TRBV5-1,TRBJ2-7,.,once,CASSPGTSLYEQYF,TGCGCCAGCAGCCCCGGGACATCCCTCTACGAGCAGTACTTC
TRBV4-1,TRBJ2-1,.,.,CASSQDRGSYNEQFF,TGCGCCAGCAGCCAAGATCGCGGTTCCTACAATGAGCAGTTCTTC
TRBV20-1,TRBJ2-7,.,once,CSANTYEQYF,TGCAGTGCTAACACCTACGAGCAGTACTTC
TRBV7-2,TRBJ1-2,TRBD1,few,CASSHTGANYGYTF,TGTGCCAGCAGTCATACAGGGGCCAACTATGGCTACACCTTC
TRBV27,TRBJ1-2,.,.,CASSTTFGGYTF,TGTGCCAGCAGCACCACATTTGGCGGCTACACCTTC
TRBV5-1,TRBJ1-1,.,.,CASSREATANTEAFF,TGCGCCAGCAGCCGAGAGGCGACAGCGAACACTGAAGCTTTCTTT
TRBV19,TRBJ1-1,.,once,CASTTDHERGLNTEAFF,TGTGCCAGTACTACGGACCATGAACGGGGTTTGAACACTGAAGCTTTCTTT
TRBV2,TRBJ2-2,TRBD2,.,CASRRLAGEAGELFF,TGTGCCAGCAGAAGACTAGCGGGAGAGGCCGGGGAGCTGTTTTTT
TRBV5-6,TRBJ1-1,.,.,CASSPGDTMNTEAFF,TGTGCCAGCAGCCCAGGGGACACGATGAACACTGAAGCTTTCTTT
TRBV4-2,TRBJ2-3,.,.,CASSQEGGPDTQYF,TGTGCCAGCAGCCAAGAAGGAGGGCCAGATACGCAGTATTTT
TRBV6-1,TRBJ2-2,TRBD2,.,CASSDTSGRDTGELFF,TGTGCCAGCAGTGATACTAGCGGGAGGGACACCGGGGAGCTGTTTTTT
TRBV5-1,TRBJ1-1,TRBD1,.,CASSTGVSNTEAFF,TGCGCCAGCAGCACAGGGGTCTCGAACACTGAAGCTTTCTTT
TRBV19,TRBJ1-1,TRBD1,.,CAGLNRGTEAFF,TGTGCCGGACTAAACAGGGGCACTGAAGCTTTCTTT
TRBV15,TRBJ2-1,TRBD2,.,CATSRDLGGRAPKQFF,TGTGCCACCAGCAGAGATCTTGGCGGGAGGGCCCCAAAGCAGTTCTTC
TRBV5-4,TRBJ2-4,.,once,CASSPPAKNIQYF,TGTGCCAGCTCTCCCCCCGCCAAAAACATTCAGTACTTC
TRBV19,TRBJ1-1,TRBD1,.,CASTIRATLGTGNTEAFF,TGTGCCAGTACTATTCGCGCGACATTAGGGACAGGGAACACTGAAGCTTTCTTT
TRBV9,TRBJ1-3,.,.,CASSALSAATIYF,TGTGCCAGCAGCGCCTTGAGTGCTGCCACCATATATTTT
TRBV6-1,TRBJ2-7,TRBD1,.,CATPGGNDYEQYF,TGTGCCACTCCAGGGGGAAATGACTACGAGCAGTACTTC
TRBV19,TRBJ1-1,.,once,CASSIGGGVTEAFF,TGTGCCAGTAGTATCGGCGGGGGCGTTACTGAAGCTTTCTTT
TRBV7-9,TRBJ2-2,TRBD1,once,CASSSSTGWTGELFF,TGTGCCAGCAGCTCATCGACAGGGTGGACCGGGGAGCTGTTTTTT
TRBV30,TRBJ1-4,.,.,CAWRGRELATNEKLFF,TGTGCCTGGAGGGGGAGGGAATTAGCAACTAATGAAAAACTGTTTTTT
TRBV6-6,TRBJ2-3,.,few,CASRPRGTDTQYF,TGTGCCAGCAGACCGAGGGGCACAGATACGCAGTATTTT
TRBV4-1,TRBJ1-4,TRBD1,.,CASSRQGPTNEKLFF,TGCGCCAGCAGCCGACAGGGTCCAACTAATGAAAAACTGTTTTTT
TRBV7-6,TRBJ1-2,TRBD1,.,CASSTTGTGDGYTF,TGTGCCAGCAGCACCACCGGGACAGGGGATGGCTACACCTTC
TRBV5-4,TRBJ1-1,TRBD1,.,CASSLRTGTMNTEAFF,TGTGCCAGCAGCCTCCGGACAGGCACTATGAACACTGAAGCTTTCTTT
TRBV23-1,TRBJ2-1,.,.,CASSQRLPFF,TGCGCCAGCAGTCAAAGACTACCTTTCTTC
TRBV11-3,TRBJ2-3,TRBD1,.,CASSLGQGRDTQYF,TGTGCCAGCAGCTTGGGACAGGGAAGAGATACGCAGTATTTT
TRBV5-1,TRBJ2-1,.,.,CASSRLGVPAHEQFF,TGCGCCAGCAGCCGCCTAGGGGTCCCGGCCCATGAGCAGTTCTTC
TRBV29-1,TRBJ1-3,TRBD1,.,CSVGSGTAGNTIYF,TGCAGCGTTGGCTCCGGGACAGCTGGAAACACCATATATTTT
TRBV19,TRBJ2-7,TRBD1,.,CASSVGTGVSYEQYF,TGTGCCAGTAGCGTTGGGACAGGCGTATCCTACGAGCAGTACTTC
TRBV2,TRBJ1-1,.,.,CASSVGRGRGEAFF,TGTGCCAGCAGTGTGGGGAGGGGAAGGGGTGAAGCTTTCTTT
TRBV12-2,TRBJ1-3,.,.,CASRFEGTGGGNTIYF,TGTGCAAGTCGCTTCGAGGGTACAGGGGGTGGAAACACCATATATTTT
TRBV10-3,TRBJ2-7,.,.,CAITLVTPSESSYEQYF,TGTGCCATCACCCTAGTAACCCCTAGCGAGAGCTCCTACGAGCAGTACTTC